These 31 T cell receptor beta chains came from one sample sequenced in a study of OX40 agonist ivuxolimab in advanced cancers. Generated by immunoSEQ multiplex PCR, the TCRdb table keeps only in-frame clones and is missing some. This table has tens of thousands of clones, roughly 87% appearing once. This specimen was CD4+ or CD8+ T cells sorted from blood, taken in a trial of the OX40 agonist ivuxolimab. The receptors derive from an adult with an advanced solid tumor such as melanoma, head and neck, liver or kidney cancer.

This rearrangement joins TRBV30 to TRBJ2-7; the match to TRBD2 covers 7 bases. The germline V gene encodes CDR1 GTSNPN and CDR2 SVGIG (reference sequence). This CDR3 contains 14 residues. Losses at the gene ends were 3 bases for V and 0 bases for J; bases not matched to a gene: 5. The CDR3 region is CAWRRTGGSYEQYF. The CDR3 region has the DNA TGTGCCTGGAGGCGGACGGGGGGCTCCTACGAGCAGTACTTC.

The chain carries TRBV7-2 and TRBJ1-5; D call uncertain. The CDR3 length is 15 residues. The V end was cut by 2 bases, the J end by 0 bases, with 8 bases between. Germline CDR1 is SGHTA and CDR2 is FQGNSA. This chain's CDR3 is CASSLNWGSNQPQHF. The CDR3 DNA sequence: TGTGCCAGCAGCTTAAACTGGGGTAGCAATCAGCCCCAGCATTTT.

This clone was counted a single time. The genes are TRBV30 and TRBJ2-5, with 8 bases aligning to TRBD1. The CDR3 contains 12 residues. With V trimmed by 3 bases and J by 6 bases, 3 bases remained unmatched. Germline V gives CDR1 GTSNPN, CDR2 SVGIG (reference sequence). The CDR3 bases are TGTGCCTGGAGACGGACAGGGAAGACCCAGTACTTC. Translation gives CAWRRTGKTQYF.

The chain is built from TRBV27 and TRBJ1-1; D not certain. The germline CDR1 and CDR2 sequences are MNHEY and SMNVEV (reference sequence). This CDR3 spans 13 amino acids. Trimming removed 6 bases from V and 3 bases from J, with 11 bases in between. CDR3: CASRVMRDTEAFF. The CDR3 nucleotides read TGTGCCAGCAGGGTCATGAGGGACACTGAAGCTTTCTTT.

The V call is TRBV11-2, the J call TRBJ2-1; 9 nucleotides align to TRBD2. Germline assignment: CDR1 SGHAT and CDR2 FQNNGV. This CDR3 is built from 15 residues. J lost 4 bases, V lost 0 bases, and 1 base had no gene match. CDR3 protein: CASSLEAGGYNEQFF. The CDR3 DNA follows: TGTGCCAGCAGCTTAGAAGCGGGGGGATACAATGAGCAGTTCTTC.

The J gene is TRBJ2-6, the V gene TRBV5-4; D is unresolved. With 0 bases removed from V and 2 bases from J, the gap between germline ends came to 6 bases. The CDR3 has 15 amino acids. Germline V gene data show CDR1 as SGHNT and CDR2 as YYREEE (reference sequence). CDR3 DNA sequence: TGTGCCAGCAGCTTGGGCAGTACTGGGGCCAACGTCCTGACTTTC. It yields the protein CASSLGSTGANVLTF. The whole variable domain, remainder taken from reference TRBV5-4 and TRBJ2-6, is ETGVTQSPTHLIKTRGQQVTLRCSSQSGHNTVSWYQQALGQGPQFIFQYYREEENGRGNFPPRFSGLQFPNYSSELNVNALELDDSALYLCASSLGSTGANVLTFGAGSRLTVL.

The chain recombines TRBV7-2 with TRBJ2-3, with D unresolved. This CDR3 region has 14 residues. CDR1 and CDR2 (germline): SGHTA, FQGNSA. Trimming pared 0 bases from V and 3 bases from J, leaving 7 bases between. The CDR3 sequence is CASSLAVRTDTQYF. In nucleotides, the CDR3 is TGTGCCAGCAGCTTAGCGGTTCGGACAGATACGCAGTATTTT. Combining the CDR3 with reference TRBV7-2 and TRBJ2-3 gives the whole variable domain GAGVSQSPSNKVTEKGKDVELRCDPISGHTALYWYRQSLGQGLEFLIYFQGNSAPDKSGLPSDRFSAERTGGSVSTLTIQRTQQEDSAVYLCASSLAVRTDTQYFGPGTRLTVL.

This clone was observed once. V is TRBV19 and J is TRBJ2-3, with TRBD2 matching over 9 bases. CDR3 length equals 14 residues. Losses at the gene ends were 4 bases for V and 7 bases for J; bases not matched to a gene: 6. The germline CDR1 and CDR2 sequences are LNHDA and SQIVND (reference sequence). The CDR3 nucleotides are TGTGCCAGTAGTAGCGGGGGGGCCCCAAATACGCAGTATTTT. Residues: CASSSGGAPNTQYF.

This chain links TRBV10-2 with TRBJ2-2, with D possibly matching TRBD2 (6 bases). Between the trimmed V and J ends, which lost 11 bases and 2 bases, there was a span of 21 bases. Germline V gene lookup returns CDR1 WSHSY and CDR2 SAAADI. This CDR3 contains 16 residues. In nucleotides, the CDR3 is TGCGCCGATTGTGAGGGGTGGCGGGGAAACACCGGGGAGCTGTTTTTT. This translates into CADCEGWRGNTGELFF.

The rearrangement links TRBV19 to TRBJ1-2; perhaps TRBD1 as D (5 bases). CDR3 length: 16 amino acids. Germline-derived CDR1 and CDR2 are LNHDA and SQIVND (reference sequence). V was pared by 5 bases and J by 0 bases, with 16 bases between. The CDR3, as DNA: TGTGCCAGTAGTTTGACAGTCTTACTCTCTAACTATGGCTACACCTTC. Translation gives CASSLTVLLSNYGYTF.

The rearrangement uses TRBV5-1 and TRBJ2-1; 10 positions match TRBD1. Germline values: CDR1 SGHRS, CDR2 YFSETQ. The CDR3 consists of 14 residues. Unmatched junction bases numbered 6, after V lost 4 bases and J lost 8 bases. Here the CDR3 reads CASSPGTGVDEQFF. DNA for the CDR3: TGCGCCAGCAGCCCCGGGACAGGGGTGGATGAGCAGTTCTTC.

V gene TRBV28 combines with J gene TRBJ1-5; TRBD1 aligns across 8 bases. The J segment lost 4 bases and the V segment lost 7 bases, leaving 6 bases of the junction unmatched. This CDR3 has 14 amino acids. CDR1 and CDR2 (germline): MDHEN, SYDVKM. CDR3 in amino acids: CASTPTGANQPQHF. In DNA, the CDR3 is TGTGCCAGCACTCCGACAGGGGCTAATCAGCCCCAGCATTTT.

The chain is built from TRBV9 and TRBJ1-6, with 8 bases lining up with TRBD1. Germline trimming cut 4 bases from V and 8 bases from J; bases unmatched to any gene: 8. The CDR3 spans 15 residues. CDR1 is SGDLS, CDR2 YYNGEE, per germline. Written as DNA, the CDR3 is TGTGCCAGCAGCTCACGGACAGGGTGGGATTCACCCCTCCACTTT. This gives the protein CASSSRTGWDSPLHF.

The chain joins TRBV18 to TRBJ1-3; D is unresolved. The germline V gene has CDR1 KGHSH and CDR2 LQKENI. V was clipped by 0 bases and J by 4 bases, with 10 bases between them. The CDR3 sequence is 15 residues long. The CDR3: CASSPPILSGNTIYF. The CDR3 DNA is TGTGCCAGCTCACCACCGATCCTTTCGGGAAACACCATATATTTT.

This chain connects TRBV7-9 to TRBJ2-7, with TRBD2 as a possible D gene (6 bases). Germline V gives CDR1 SEHNR, CDR2 FQNEAQ (reference sequence). V was cut by 5 bases and J by 3 bases, with 20 bases left in between. The length of the CDR3 is 16 residues. The CDR3 DNA reads as TGTGCCAGCAGCCAACACGGAGGGGCGGTGAACTACGAGCAGTACTTC. Translating gives CASSQHGGAVNYEQYF.

This clone was seen only once. The chain has TRBV10-3 and TRBJ1-2; the match to TRBD1 covers 10 bases. The length of the CDR3 is 16 residues. From germline, CDR1 is ENHRY and CDR2 SYGVKD. Unmatched junction bases numbered 15, after V lost 7 bases and J lost 7 bases. The DNA for the CDR3 is TGTGCCATCAAATCCTCCGACAGGGGGCCTTGGTTTGGCTACACCTTC. Its translation is CAIKSSDRGPWFGYTF.

The genes are TRBV2 and TRBJ2-1; no reliable D call. CDR1 is SNHLY and CDR2 is FYNNEI in the germline V gene. The V and J ends lost 11 bases and 8 bases respectively, with 13 bases between them. The CDR3 extends over 11 amino acids. The CDR3 nucleotides read TGTGCCTCCCAGCGAACCGATGAGCAGTTCTTC. Its protein is CASQRTDEQFF.

This clone was seen just once. The J gene is TRBJ2-3, the V gene TRBV5-1; 9 bases fit TRBD2. The CDR3 is made up of 16 amino acids. J was trimmed by 7 bases and V by 2 bases; bases with no gene match: 11. Germline-derived CDR1 and CDR2 are SGHRS and YFSETQ. The CDR3 sequence: CASSLGPSGTINTQYF. The CDR3, as DNA: TGCGCCAGCAGCTTAGGGCCTAGCGGGACTATAAATACGCAGTATTTT.

V is TRBV19 and J is TRBJ2-1, with TRBD2 matching over 7 bases. V lost 6 bases to trimming and J lost 0 bases; unmatched junction nucleotides: 2. The CDR3 contains 14 residues. CDR1 is LNHDA and CDR2 is SQIVND in the germline V gene (reference sequence). CDR3 nucleotides: TGTGCCAGTAGCGGGGGGAGCTCCTACAATGAGCAGTTCTTC. Residues: CASSGGSSYNEQFF. The whole variable domain, filled in from reference TRBV19 and TRBJ2-1, reads DGGITQSPKYLFRKEGQNVTLSCEQNLNHDAMYWYRQDPGQGLRLIYYSQIVNDFQKGDIAEGYSVSREKKESFPLTVTSAQKNPTAFYLCASSGGSSYNEQFFGPGTRLTVL.

In nucleotides, the CDR3 is TGTGCCTGGAGGACAGGGGGCTACGAGCAGTACTTC. Its translation: CAWRTGGYEQYF. The chain carries TRBV30 and TRBJ2-7; 9 bases are a match to TRBD1. Per germline, CDR1 GTSNPN and CDR2 SVGIG (reference sequence). With 3 bases clipped from V and 3 bases from J, the junction kept 0 bases outside the gene matches. The CDR3 is 12 residues long.

This clone was seen more than once but under ten times. This chain connects TRBV19 to TRBJ1-2, with D perhaps TRBD1 (5 bases). The CDR3 has 10 amino acids. CDR1 and CDR2 (germline): LNHDA, SQIVND (reference sequence). V was cut by 8 bases and J by 6 bases, with 7 bases left in between. CDR3 coding DNA: TGTGCCAGTGGGGCTGATGGCTACACCTTC. It encodes CASGADGYTF.

The genes are TRBV5-1 and TRBJ2-7; tentatively, D is TRBD1 or TRBD2 (5 bases each). There are 13 residues in the CDR3. Germline assignment: CDR1 SGHRS and CDR2 YFSETQ. V shed 6 bases and J shed 2 bases, with 12 bases lying between them. The CDR3 sequence is CASNEGSTYEQYF. In DNA form, the CDR3 reads TGCGCCAGCAACGAGGGGAGCACCTACGAGCAGTACTTC.

The J gene is TRBJ1-4, the V gene TRBV18, with D hard to call. Germline values: CDR1 KGHSH, CDR2 LQKENI. The CDR3 spans 13 residues. Trimming stripped 2 bases from V and 5 bases from J, with 6 bases between. The CDR3 region has the DNA TGTGCCAGCTCACCATCCGGAAATGAAAAACTGTTTTTT. Amino acid sequence: CASSPSGNEKLFF.

This clone was seen a handful of times. The CDR3 region has the DNA TGTGCCAGCAGCTTGGGTAGCGGGGGGGCGAGGGAGCAGTACTTC. Translating it yields CASSLGSGGAREQYF. The J gene is TRBJ2-7, the V gene TRBV5-4, with 11 bases identical to TRBD2. This CDR3 comprises 15 residues. Germline V CDR1 and CDR2: SGHNT, YYREEE (reference sequence). The V and J ends lost 0 bases and 7 bases, in that order; junction bases with no gene match: 6.

This clone was counted once. The V and J genes are TRBV27 and TRBJ1-5, with TRBD1 identical over 9 bases. Germline values: CDR1 MNHEY, CDR2 SMNVEV (reference sequence). With 5 bases clipped from V and 0 bases from J, the junction kept 8 bases outside the gene matches. The CDR3 has 17 residues. The CDR3 spells CASSPQTGGVSNQPQHF. The CDR3 nucleotides read TGTGCCAGCAGTCCACAAACAGGGGGCGTTAGCAATCAGCCCCAGCATTTT.

The rearrangement joins TRBV10-3 to TRBJ2-1; the match to TRBD2 covers 13 bases. There are 14 residues in the CDR3. V lost 9 bases, J lost 8 bases, and 7 bases stayed unmatched. The V gene's germline CDR1 is ENHRY and CDR2 SYGVKD. The CDR3 is CAMRTSGSPDEQFF. CDR3 bases: TGTGCCATGCGGACTAGCGGGAGTCCCGATGAGCAGTTCTTC.

V gene TRBV6-5 combines with J gene TRBJ2-7; 9 bases match TRBD2. Losses at the gene ends were 6 bases for V and 1 base for J; bases not matched to a gene: 10. Germline V gene data show CDR1 as MNHEY and CDR2 as SVGAGI. The CDR3 contains 16 residues. The CDR3 DNA follows: TGTGCCAGCAGCTACCTATCGACTAGCGGATCCTACGAGCAGTACTTC. It specifies CASSYLSTSGSYEQYF.

A remark on this clone: Distinct nucleotide sequences in the sample also encode this CDR3. This chain links TRBV7-2 with TRBJ2-7; D remains unclear. Trimming removed 2 bases at V and 1 base at J, with 0 bases between. The CDR3 consists of 11 residues. CDR1 and CDR2 (germline): SGHTA, FQGNSA. The CDR3, as DNA: TGTGCCAGCAGCTTATCCTACGAGCAGTACTTC. Its protein is CASSLSYEQYF.

V and J are TRBV9 and TRBJ2-3, with 7 nucleotides matching TRBD1. After removal of 5 bases from V and 3 bases from J, the junction contained 6 bases not matched to a gene. Per germline, CDR1 SGDLS and CDR2 YYNGEE. This CDR3 spans 14 amino acids. The CDR3 DNA reads TGTGCCAGCAGGCAAGGGGGCTGGACAGATACGCAGTATTTT. It is translated as CASRQGGWTDTQYF.

V usage is TRBV6-5 and J usage is TRBJ1-2, with a possible D match to TRBD1 (5 bases). The CDR3 spans 12 residues. From germline, CDR1 is MNHEY and CDR2 SVGAGI. Trimming cost V 5 bases and J 6 bases, with 10 bases left between them. As DNA, the CDR3 is TGTGCCAGCAGTCAAGACAGTGATGGCTACACCTTC. It specifies CASSQDSDGYTF.

This clone has a handful of counts. The chain combines TRBV4-2 with TRBJ2-1; TRBD1 might be the D (6 bases). CDR1 LGHNA and CDR2 YNFKEQ come from the germline V gene. This CDR3 spans 14 amino acids. Deletions cut 4 bases from V and 5 bases from J, with 12 bases between. The CDR3 DNA is TGTGCCAGCAGCCCCCCAGGACAGAACAATGAGCAGTTCTTC. As protein: CASSPPGQNNEQFF.